This entry features one TCR beta chain sequence. The same CDR3 can be traced to other DNA sequences in this sample. The CDR3 runs to 15 residues. V lost 3 bases to trimming and J lost 6 bases; unmatched junction nucleotides: 3. Per the germline V gene, CDR1 is KGHSH and CDR2 is LQKENI. This record belongs to a study of shared clonotypes between healthy human individuals. The table came from immunoSEQ multiplex PCR; TCRdb's copy has only in-frame clones and leaves some out. The table lists 2 million to 3 million clones, 80% to 95% of them singletons. Material: naive CD4+ T cells from PBMCs. Subset noted: CD45RA+ positively selected. This sequence joins TRBV18 and TRBJ2-1, with TRBD2 matching over 12 bases. The receptor was isolated from a man aged 18 to 29 in good health. Some clones in this sample may be carry-over from other donors' samples. The CDR3 protein is CASSPPGLAGNEQFF. DNA for the CDR3: TGTGCCAGCTCACCCCCGGGACTAGCGGGCAATGAGCAGTTCTTC.